This TCR beta chain comes out of a study of radiation and T cells in renal cell carcinoma. Whole-study results and caveats: No pretreatment tumor biopsies were available for baseline clonotypes.

Profiled with immunoSEQ multiplex PCR; TCRdb holds only in-frame clones, not every one. The sample has 150,000 or so clones; 87% are singletons. The CDR3 totals 14 residues. The germline V gene has CDR1 LNHDA and CDR2 SQIVND (reference sequence). V shed 5 bases, J shed 1 base, and the junction held 3 bases outside the gene matches. Regarding time point: blood 2 weeks post-SBRT. Treatment specified: 15 Gy SBRT to primary tumor, nephrectomy 4 weeks later. Comment on this clone: The antigen is unknown.

This sequence joins TRBV19 and TRBJ1-1; TRBD1 aligns across 8 bases. The sample here was blood, taken from a patient whose treatment included radiotherapy and nephrectomy. The sequence derives from a woman aged 50 to 60 with renal cell carcinoma. The CDR3 reads CASSGQGSNTEAFF. The CDR3 DNA sequence: TGTGCCAGTAGTGGACAGGGCTCGAACACTGAAGCTTTCTTT.